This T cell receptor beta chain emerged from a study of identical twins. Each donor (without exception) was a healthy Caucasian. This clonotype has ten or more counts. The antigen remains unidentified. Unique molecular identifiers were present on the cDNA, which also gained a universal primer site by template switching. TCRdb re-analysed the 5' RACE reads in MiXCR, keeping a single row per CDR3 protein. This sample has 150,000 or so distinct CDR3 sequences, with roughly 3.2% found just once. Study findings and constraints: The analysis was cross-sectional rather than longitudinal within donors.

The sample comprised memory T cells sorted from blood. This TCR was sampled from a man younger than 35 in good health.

The CDR3: CASSQDRDFNYGYTF. For the CDR3, the DNA is TGTGCCAGCAGCCAGGACAGAGATTTTAACTATGGCTACACCTTC. This chain joins TRBV4-2 and TRBJ1-2; the D gene is possibly TRBD1 (6 bases). Per germline, CDR1 LGHNA and CDR2 YNFKEQ. This CDR3 contains 15 residues. V was shortened by 3 bases and J by 1 base, with 12 bases between the two germline ends.